Following are 16 T cell receptor beta chains from one sample sequenced in a study of resident and recirculating memory T cells in vitiligo. This table comes from immunoSEQ multiplex PCR, and its TCRdb copy is limited to in-frame clones, with some not included. The data hold 72,000 or so clones, with 92% observed a single time. The sample was blood. These receptors were collected from a male donor with vitiligo.

The chain uses TRBV6-1 and TRBJ2-3; TRBD2 agrees at 10 bases. The germline CDR1 and CDR2 sequences are MNHNS and SASEGT. The V gene end was trimmed by 2 bases and the J gene end by 2 bases; junction bases not matched to a gene: 7. The CDR3 totals 17 residues. CDR3 DNA: TGTGCCAGCAGTGAATATCGGACTAGCGGTCACACAGATACGCAGTATTTT. Its translation is CASSEYRTSGHTDTQYF.

The chain joins TRBV9 to TRBJ2-1, with D hard to call. Germline V gives CDR1 SGDLS, CDR2 YYNGEE. Trimming took off 0 bases at V and 3 bases at J, with 7 bases between the two ends. CDR3 size: 14 residues. In DNA form, the CDR3 reads TGTGCCAGCAGCGTAGCTACGCTCTACAATGAGCAGTTCTTC. It translates to CASSVATLYNEQFF.

This clone was observed once. CDR3 amino acids: CATSSFSGRISDTQYF. CDR3 nucleotides: TGTGCCACCAGCAGCTTTAGCGGGAGGATTTCAGATACGCAGTATTTT. The J gene is TRBJ2-3, the V gene TRBV15; 10 bases align to TRBD2. The germline V gene has CDR1 LNHNV and CDR2 YYDKDF (reference sequence). The CDR3 runs to 16 residues. The junction had 7 bases not matched to a gene; V was cut back by 3 bases and J by 4 bases. The whole variable domain, remainder taken from reference TRBV15 and TRBJ2-3, is DAMVIQNPRYQVTQFGKPVTLSCSQTLNHNVMYWYQQKSSQAPKLLFHYYDKDFNNEADTPDNFQSRRPNTSFCFLDIRSPGLGDTAMYLCATSSFSGRISDTQYFGPGTRLTVL.

Comment on this clone: Compared with germline, one end of the junction differs, possibly owing to a read error. The chain recombines TRBV5-1 with TRBJ2-7; 11 bases agree with TRBD2. Germline V gives CDR1 SGHRS, CDR2 YFSETQ. The CDR3 runs to 15 residues. CDR3 region: CASSLNPGTSGVLDF. In DNA, the CDR3 is TGCGCCAGCAGCCTAAACCCCGGGACTAGCGGAGTGTTGGACTTC.

The chain carries TRBV19 and TRBJ2-2; possibly TRBD1 for D (6 bases). CDR3 length equals 14 residues. Germline V gene data show CDR1 as LNHDA and CDR2 as SQIVND (reference sequence). V was clipped by 6 bases and J by 7 bases, with 15 bases between them. The CDR3 reads CASSQRQAGGELFF. CDR3 coding DNA: TGTGCCAGTAGCCAACGACAGGCGGGCGGGGAGCTGTTTTTT.

The rearrangement joins TRBV28 to TRBJ1-1; maybe TRBD1 (5 bases). Per the germline V gene, CDR1 is MDHEN and CDR2 is SYDVKM. The V gene lost 5 bases and the J gene lost 11 bases, with 18 bases spanning the gap. The CDR3 spans 13 residues. The CDR3 is CASSRRDRRLAFF. CDR3 in DNA: TGTGCCAGCAGTAGGAGGGACCGAAGGTTGGCTTTCTTT.

CDR3 coding DNA: TGTGCCAGCAGCGTATATGGCGCGGGGGAGCAGTACTTC. It translates to CASSVYGAGEQYF. V is TRBV9 and J is TRBJ2-7, with D possibly TRBD2 on 6 matching bases. The CDR3 loop spans 13 amino acids. Looked up from germline, CDR1 is SGDLS and CDR2 is YYNGEE. V was cut by 1 base and J by 7 bases, with 12 bases left in between.

The V and J genes are TRBV4-3 and TRBJ2-7; TRBD2 aligns across 9 bases. This CDR3 is 17 amino acids long. Germline CDR1 LGHNA, CDR2 YSLEER. With 4 bases clipped from V and 0 bases from J, the junction kept 10 bases outside the gene matches. The CDR3 protein is CASSPSWAGGSSYEQYF. In DNA form, the CDR3 reads TGCGCCAGCAGCCCTAGTTGGGCGGGGGGGTCCTCCTACGAGCAGTACTTC.

The chain combines TRBV7-9 with TRBJ1-1; D is possibly TRBD1 (6 bases). Germline V lookup: CDR1 SEHNR, CDR2 FQNEAQ (reference sequence). The CDR3 sequence is 12 residues long. Trimming stripped 9 bases from V and 1 base from J, with 9 bases between. Written as DNA, the CDR3 is TGTGCCAGTGGACAGACGAACACTGAAGCTTTCTTT. Translation: CASGQTNTEAFF.

This clone was counted once. The rearrangement links TRBV10-1 to TRBJ2-1, with D possibly being TRBD2 (5 bases). The germline V gene has CDR1 WNHNN and CDR2 SYGVQD (reference sequence). The CDR3 has 15 amino acids. Trimming pared 3 bases from V and 2 bases from J, leaving 11 bases between. DNA of the CDR3: TGCGCCAGCAGTGATCCGGGATCCCCCTACAATGAGCAGTTCTTC. The encoded protein is CASSDPGSPYNEQFF.

The chain employs TRBV7-8 and TRBJ1-1; D possibly corresponds to TRBD1 (6 bases). The germline V and J ends were trimmed by 3 bases and 0 bases, with 11 bases remaining between them. This CDR3 is 15 amino acids long. CDR1 and CDR2 (germline): SGHVS, FQNEAQ. DNA for the CDR3: TGTGCCAGCAGCTTGGCAGGGGAGATGAACACTGAAGCTTTCTTT. Translated, it gives CASSLAGEMNTEAFF.

The chain joins TRBV28 to TRBJ1-5; 8 bases are a match to TRBD1. The trim removed 5 bases at V and 6 bases at J, leaving 18 bases unmatched. The CDR3 extends over 18 amino acids. CDR1 is MDHEN and CDR2 is SYDVKM in the germline V gene. Here the CDR3 reads CASSPRKVVTGGGQPQHF. CDR3 DNA sequence: TGTGCCAGCAGTCCCCGGAAGGTCGTTACAGGGGGAGGTCAGCCCCAGCATTTT.

The chain joins TRBV5-4 to TRBJ2-7; D might be TRBD2 (5 bases). Per the germline V gene, CDR1 is SGHNT and CDR2 is YYREEE (reference sequence). Trimming removed 0 bases at V and 7 bases at J, with 14 bases between. The CDR3 length is 14 residues. CDR3 sequence: CASSLGGLMGEQYF. The DNA for the CDR3 is TGTGCCAGCAGCTTGGGAGGGCTCATGGGTGAGCAGTACTTC. The variable domain in full, completed from reference TRBV5-4 and TRBJ2-7, reads ETGVTQSPTHLIKTRGQQVTLRCSSQSGHNTVSWYQQALGQGPQFIFQYYREEENGRGNFPPRFSGLQFPNYSSELNVNALELDDSALYLCASSLGGLMGEQYFGPGTRLTVT.

Here the CDR3 reads CASSLGLAEGETQYF. DNA for the CDR3: TGCGCCAGCAGCCTAGGACTAGCGGAGGGAGAGACCCAGTACTTC. V usage is TRBV5-1 and J usage is TRBJ2-5; 10 bases line up with TRBD2. The V segment lost 4 bases and the J segment 4 bases; nucleotides outside the gene matches: 7. CDR1 and CDR2 from the germline V gene are SGHRS and YFSETQ. The CDR3 is made up of 15 amino acids. The variable domain in full, with the rest retrieved from reference TRBV5-1 and TRBJ2-5, is KAGVTQTPRYLIKTRGQQVTLSCSPISGHRSVSWYQQTPGQGLQFLFEYFSETQRNKGNFPGRFSGRQFSNSRSEMNVSTLELGDSALYLCASSLGLAEGETQYFGPGTRLLVL.

The V and J genes are TRBV9 and TRBJ2-1, with no clear D. Trimming cost V 0 bases and J 6 bases, with 13 bases left between them. Looked up from germline, CDR1 is SGDLS and CDR2 is YYNGEE. CDR3 length: 15 residues. CDR3 in DNA: TGTGCCAGCAGCGTAGGTCCTAGTACAAGCAATGAGCAGTTCTTC. Translation: CASSVGPSTSNEQFF. The entire variable domain, with the rest obtained from reference TRBV9 and TRBJ2-1, is as follows: DSGVTQTPKHLITATGQRVTLRCSPRSGDLSVYWYQQSLDQGLQFLIQYYNGEERAKGNILERFSAQQFPDLHSELNLSSLELGDSALYFCASSVGPSTSNEQFFGPGTRLTVL.

This chain joins TRBV28 and TRBJ1-1; 7 bases align to TRBD1. The V gene end was trimmed by 4 bases and the J gene end by 6 bases; junction bases not matched to a gene: 8. This CDR3 region has 14 residues. Germline V gene sequence: CDR1 MDHEN, CDR2 SYDVKM. Here the CDR3 reads CASSSEGAWAEAFF. CDR3 in DNA: TGTGCCAGCAGTTCCGAGGGGGCGTGGGCTGAAGCTTTCTTT. The whole variable domain, filled in from reference TRBV28 and TRBJ1-1, reads DVKVTQSSRYLVKRTGEKVFLECVQDMDHENMFWYRQDPGLGLRLIYFSYDVKMKEKGDIPEGYSVSREKKERFSLILESASTNQTSMYLCASSSEGAWAEAFFGQGTRLTVV.